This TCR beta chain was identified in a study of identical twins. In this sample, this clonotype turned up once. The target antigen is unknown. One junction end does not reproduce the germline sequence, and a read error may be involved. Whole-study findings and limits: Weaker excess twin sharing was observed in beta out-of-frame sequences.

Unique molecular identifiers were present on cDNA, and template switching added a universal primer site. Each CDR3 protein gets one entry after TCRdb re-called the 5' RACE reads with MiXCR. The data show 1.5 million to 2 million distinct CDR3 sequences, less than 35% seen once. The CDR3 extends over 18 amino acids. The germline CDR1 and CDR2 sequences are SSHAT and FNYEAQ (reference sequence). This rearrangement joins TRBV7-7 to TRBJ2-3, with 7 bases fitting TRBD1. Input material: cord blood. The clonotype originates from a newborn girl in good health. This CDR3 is CASSFLPTGYSTTDTQYF. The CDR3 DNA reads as TGTGCTAGCAGCTTCCTTCCGACAGGGTATAGCACCACAGATACGCAGTATTTT.